The T cell receptor (beta chain) under discussion was sequenced for a study of blood T cell repertoires in COVID-19. About the research overall: The study drew acute and convalescent COVID-19 samples from the United States, Italy and Spain. PBMCs, B-cell-depleted T cells, or T cells provided the cDNA or gDNA that made up the material.

Comment on this clone: The sample has other DNA sequences that encode this CDR3 too.

In the authors' methods: For nucleated cells, counts were estimated from reference gene primer amplification. Clones were sequenced by immunoSEQ multiplex PCR, and TCRdb holds only the in-frame ones, with some missing. That table furnishes V, J and clone size, whereas the DNA furnished D and trimming. This table holds a few hundred thousand clones, 86% found once. Germline CDR1 reads SGHTA; CDR2 reads FQGNSA. Deletions cut 0 bases from V and 5 bases from J, with 10 bases between. CDR3 size: 14 residues. The chain joins TRBV7-2 to TRBJ2-5, with D maybe TRBD2 (5 bases). This receptor was obtained from a woman in her forties or fifties with acute or convalescent COVID-19. The sample taken for sequencing was peripheral blood. The DNA of the CDR3 is TGTGCCAGCAGCTTAGCGGGAGCTCAGGAGACCCAGTACTTC. Its protein is CASSLAGAQETQYF.